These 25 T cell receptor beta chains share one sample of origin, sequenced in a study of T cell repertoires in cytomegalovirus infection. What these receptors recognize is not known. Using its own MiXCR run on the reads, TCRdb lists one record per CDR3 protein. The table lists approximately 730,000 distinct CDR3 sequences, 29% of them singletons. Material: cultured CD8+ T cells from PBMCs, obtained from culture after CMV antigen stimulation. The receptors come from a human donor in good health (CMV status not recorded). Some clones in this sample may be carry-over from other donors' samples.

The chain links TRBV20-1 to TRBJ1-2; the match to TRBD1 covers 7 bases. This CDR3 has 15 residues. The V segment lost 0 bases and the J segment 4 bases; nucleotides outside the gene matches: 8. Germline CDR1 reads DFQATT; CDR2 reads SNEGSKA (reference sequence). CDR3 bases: TGCAGTGCTAGAGATTTCACAGGGGACCTCTATGGCTACACCTTC. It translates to CSARDFTGDLYGYTF.

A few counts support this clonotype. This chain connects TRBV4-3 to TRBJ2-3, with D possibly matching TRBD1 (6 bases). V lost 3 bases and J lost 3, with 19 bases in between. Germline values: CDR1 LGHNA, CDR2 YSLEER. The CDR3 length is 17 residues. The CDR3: CASSQDSNFWGTDTQYF. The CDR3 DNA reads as TGCGCCAGCAGCCAGGACAGTAACTTCTGGGGTACAGATACGCAGTATTTT.

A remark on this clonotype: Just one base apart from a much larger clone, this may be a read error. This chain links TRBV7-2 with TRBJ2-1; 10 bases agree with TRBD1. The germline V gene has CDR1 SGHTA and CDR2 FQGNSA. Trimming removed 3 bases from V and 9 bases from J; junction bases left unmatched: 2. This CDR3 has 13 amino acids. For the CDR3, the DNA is TGTACCAGCAGCTTCGGGACAGGGGTTGAGCAGTTCTTC. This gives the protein CTSSFGTGVEQFF.

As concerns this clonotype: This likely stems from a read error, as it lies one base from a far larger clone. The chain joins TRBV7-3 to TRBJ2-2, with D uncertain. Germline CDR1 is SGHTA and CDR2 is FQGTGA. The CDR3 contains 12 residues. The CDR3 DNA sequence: TGTGCCGGCAGCTTAGAGGCCGGGGAGCTGTTTTTT. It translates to CAGSLEAGELFF.

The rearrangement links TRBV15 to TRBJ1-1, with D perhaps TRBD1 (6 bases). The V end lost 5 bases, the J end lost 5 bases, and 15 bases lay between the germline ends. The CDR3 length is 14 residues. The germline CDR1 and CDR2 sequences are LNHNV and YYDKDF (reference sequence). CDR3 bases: TGTGCCACCAGCCCCGGGGGGCTGGGAACTGAAGCTTTCTTT. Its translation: CATSPGGLGTEAFF.

The CDR3 here is CASSYEVGEQGVSYEQYF. CDR3 bases: TGTGCCAGCAGTTACGAAGTGGGGGAACAGGGGGTCTCCTACGAGCAGTACTTC. The chain combines TRBV6-7 with TRBJ2-7, with TRBD1 matching over 8 bases. TRBV6-7 is reported as an ORF; its role is uncertain. The CDR3 is 18 residues long. Trimming took 2 bases from V and 0 from J; bases not matched to a gene: 12.

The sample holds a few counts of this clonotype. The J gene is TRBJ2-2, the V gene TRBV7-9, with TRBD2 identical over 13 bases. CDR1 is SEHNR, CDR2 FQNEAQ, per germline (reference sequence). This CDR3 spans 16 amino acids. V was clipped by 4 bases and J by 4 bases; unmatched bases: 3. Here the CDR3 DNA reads TGTGCCAGCAGCTGGACTAGCGGGGGCCTCACCGGGGAGCTGTTTTTT. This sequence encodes CASSWTSGGLTGELFF.

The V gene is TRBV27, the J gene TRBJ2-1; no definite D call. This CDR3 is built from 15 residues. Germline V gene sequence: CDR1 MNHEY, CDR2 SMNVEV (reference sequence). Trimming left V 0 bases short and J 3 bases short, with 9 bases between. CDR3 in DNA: TGTGCCAGCAGTTTATCTCGGGCCCTCTACAATGAGCAGTTCTTC. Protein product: CASSLSRALYNEQFF.

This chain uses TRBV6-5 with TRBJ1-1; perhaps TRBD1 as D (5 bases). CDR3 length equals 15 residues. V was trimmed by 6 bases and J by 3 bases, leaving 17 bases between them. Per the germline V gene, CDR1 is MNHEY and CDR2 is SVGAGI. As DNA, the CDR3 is TGTGCCAGCAGAAACCCCGGGGCGTGGGACACTGAAGCTTTCTTT. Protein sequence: CASRNPGAWDTEAFF.

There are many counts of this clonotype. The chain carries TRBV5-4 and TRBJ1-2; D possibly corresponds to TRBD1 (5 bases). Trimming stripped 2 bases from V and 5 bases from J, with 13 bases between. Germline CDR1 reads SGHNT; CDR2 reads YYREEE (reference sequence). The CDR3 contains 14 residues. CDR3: CASSLQTGTYGYTF. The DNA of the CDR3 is TGTGCCAGCAGCTTACAGACGGGGACGTATGGCTACACCTTC.

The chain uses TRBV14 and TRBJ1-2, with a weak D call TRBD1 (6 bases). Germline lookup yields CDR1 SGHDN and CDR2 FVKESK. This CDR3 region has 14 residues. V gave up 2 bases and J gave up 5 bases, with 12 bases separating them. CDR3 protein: CASSQPGTSYGYTF. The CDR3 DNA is TGTGCCAGCAGCCAACCTGGGACATCTTATGGCTACACCTTC.

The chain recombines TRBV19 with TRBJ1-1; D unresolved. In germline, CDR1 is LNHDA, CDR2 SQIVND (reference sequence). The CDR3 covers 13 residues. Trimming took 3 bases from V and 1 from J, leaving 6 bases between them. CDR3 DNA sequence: TGTGCCAGTAGTATCTACCAGAACACTGAAGCTTTCTTT. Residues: CASSIYQNTEAFF.

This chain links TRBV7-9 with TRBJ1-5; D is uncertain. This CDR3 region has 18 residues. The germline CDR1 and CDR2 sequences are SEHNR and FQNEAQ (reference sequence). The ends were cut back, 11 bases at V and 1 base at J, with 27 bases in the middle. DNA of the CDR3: TGTGCCCCTGCGACCGGAATACCGTCCTTAGGGAGCAATCAGCCCCAGCATTTT. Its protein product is CAPATGIPSLGSNQPQHF.

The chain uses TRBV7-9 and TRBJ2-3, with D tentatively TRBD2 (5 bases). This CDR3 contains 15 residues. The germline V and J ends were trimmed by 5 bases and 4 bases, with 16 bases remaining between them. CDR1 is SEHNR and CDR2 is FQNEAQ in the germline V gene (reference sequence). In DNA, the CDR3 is TGTGCCAGCAGCCTCCGGGGTAGTGGGGCAGATACGCAGTATTTT. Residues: CASSLRGSGADTQYF.

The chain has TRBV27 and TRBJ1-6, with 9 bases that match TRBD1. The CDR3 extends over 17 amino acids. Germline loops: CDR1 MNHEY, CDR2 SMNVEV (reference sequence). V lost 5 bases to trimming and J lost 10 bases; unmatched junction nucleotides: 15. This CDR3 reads CASSPRTLRDRDSPLHF. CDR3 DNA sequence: TGTGCCAGCAGTCCACGTACCCTCCGGGACAGGGACTCACCCCTCCACTTT.

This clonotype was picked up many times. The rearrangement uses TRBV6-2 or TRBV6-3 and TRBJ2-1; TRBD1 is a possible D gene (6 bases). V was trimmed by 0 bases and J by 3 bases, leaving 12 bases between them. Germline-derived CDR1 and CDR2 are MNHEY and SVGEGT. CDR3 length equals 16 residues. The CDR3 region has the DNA TGTGCCAGCAGTTACTCGATTCGGACAGACTACAATGAGCAGTTCTTC. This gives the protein CASSYSIRTDYNEQFF.

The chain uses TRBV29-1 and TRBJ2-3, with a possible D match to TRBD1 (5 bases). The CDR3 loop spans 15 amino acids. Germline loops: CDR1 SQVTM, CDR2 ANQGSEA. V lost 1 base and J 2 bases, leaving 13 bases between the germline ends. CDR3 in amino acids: CSVEVGAKLTDTQYF. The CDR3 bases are TGCAGCGTTGAAGTAGGGGCAAAACTCACAGATACGCAGTATTTT.

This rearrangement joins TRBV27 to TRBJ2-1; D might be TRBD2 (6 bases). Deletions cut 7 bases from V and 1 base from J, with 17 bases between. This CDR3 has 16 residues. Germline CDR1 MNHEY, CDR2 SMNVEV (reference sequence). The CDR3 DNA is TGTGCCAGCACCTACGGAGGGGAGCGGTCCTACAATGAGCAGTTCTTC. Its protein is CASTYGGERSYNEQFF.

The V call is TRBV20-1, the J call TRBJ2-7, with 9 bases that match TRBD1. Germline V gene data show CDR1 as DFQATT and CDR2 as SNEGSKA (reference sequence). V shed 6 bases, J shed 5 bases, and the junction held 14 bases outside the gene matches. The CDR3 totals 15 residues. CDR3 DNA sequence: TGCAGTGCAGGGGGGGGGACAGGGAAGTTCAACGAGCAGTACTTC. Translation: CSAGGGTGKFNEQYF.

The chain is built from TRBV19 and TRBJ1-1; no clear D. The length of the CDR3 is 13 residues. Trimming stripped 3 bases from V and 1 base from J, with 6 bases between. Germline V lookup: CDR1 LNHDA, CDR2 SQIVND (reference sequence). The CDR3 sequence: CASSMAPNTEAFF. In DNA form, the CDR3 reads TGTGCCAGTAGTATGGCTCCGAACACTGAAGCTTTCTTT.

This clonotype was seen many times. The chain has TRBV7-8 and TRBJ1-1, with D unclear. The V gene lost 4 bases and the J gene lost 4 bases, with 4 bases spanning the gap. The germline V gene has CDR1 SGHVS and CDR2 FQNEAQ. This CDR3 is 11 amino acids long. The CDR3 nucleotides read TGTGCCAGCAGCTGGCGCACTGAAGCTTTCTTT. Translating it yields CASSWRTEAFF.

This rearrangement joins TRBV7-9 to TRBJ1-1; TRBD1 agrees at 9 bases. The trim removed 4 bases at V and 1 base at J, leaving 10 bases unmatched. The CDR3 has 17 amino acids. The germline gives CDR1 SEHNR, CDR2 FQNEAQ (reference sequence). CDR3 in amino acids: CASSSDRGLGPNTEAFF. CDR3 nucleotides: TGTGCCAGCAGCTCAGACAGGGGGTTGGGACCGAACACTGAAGCTTTCTTT. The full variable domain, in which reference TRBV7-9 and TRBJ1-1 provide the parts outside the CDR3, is DTGVSQNPRHKITKRGQNVTFRCDPISEHNRLYWYRQTLGQGPEFLTYFQNEAQLEKSRLLSDRFSAERPKGSFSTLEIQRTEQGDSAMYLCASSSDRGLGPNTEAFFGQGTRLTVV.

CDR3 loop: CSARGTSSEQYV. As DNA, the CDR3 is TGCAGTGCTAGAGGGACTAGCTCCGAGCAGTACGTC. This chain uses TRBV20-1 with TRBJ2-7, with 8 bases identical to TRBD2. Germline V gene data show CDR1 as DFQATT and CDR2 as SNEGSKA (reference sequence). The trim removed 1 base at V and 6 bases at J, leaving 2 bases unmatched. The CDR3 is 12 residues long.

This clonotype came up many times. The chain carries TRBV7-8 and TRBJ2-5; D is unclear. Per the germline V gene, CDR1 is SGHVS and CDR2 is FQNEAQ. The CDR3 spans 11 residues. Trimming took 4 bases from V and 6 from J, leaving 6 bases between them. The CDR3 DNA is TGTGCCAGCAGCTCCAGCAAGACCCAGTACTTC. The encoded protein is CASSSSKTQYF.

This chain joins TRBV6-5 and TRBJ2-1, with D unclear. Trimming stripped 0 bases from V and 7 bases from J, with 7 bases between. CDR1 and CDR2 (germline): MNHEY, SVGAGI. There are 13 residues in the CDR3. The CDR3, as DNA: TGTGCCAGCAGTTACTCAAACGGTAATGAGCAGTTCTTC. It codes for CASSYSNGNEQFF.